These 30 T cell receptor beta chains were sequenced from one sample in a study of naive and memory T cell subsets. Study observations and caveats: Possibly reflecting memory cells re-expressing CD45RA, a few larger clonotypes occurred in naive repertoires, especially CD8.

Both TRBC1 and TRBC2 were covered by a beta constant-region primer of two equimolar oligonucleotides. Nested alpha and beta constant-region primers with the SP2 primer drove four PCR rounds on ligated cDNA. TCRdb re-derived calls from the UMI-ligation and nested PCR reads in MiXCR, one entry per CDR3 protein. The data show 90,000 to 120,000 distinct CDR3 sequences, 13% to 15% seen once. Antigens for these TCRs are unknown. Sequenced: naive CD8+ T cells from blood. These receptors were obtained from a human donor in good health.

The CDR3, as DNA: TGTGCCAGTAGTCCGTGGACCGGCTCTGGAAACACCATATATTTT. Translating it yields CASSPWTGSGNTIYF. V gene TRBV19 combines with J gene TRBJ1-3; no reliable D call. Between the trimmed V and J ends, which lost 5 bases and 0 bases, there was a span of 11 bases. The CDR3 covers 15 residues. Germline V gives CDR1 LNHDA, CDR2 SQIVND (reference sequence).

The rearrangement links TRBV4-3 to TRBJ1-1; 9 bases match TRBD1. Per the germline V gene, CDR1 is LGHNA and CDR2 is YSLEER. CDR3 size: 17 residues. J gave up 0 bases and V 1 base, and 6 bases lay outside the gene matches. The CDR3 protein is CASSQGRDREVNTEAFF. The DNA for the CDR3 is TGCGCCAGCAGCCAAGGCCGGGACAGGGAAGTGAACACTGAAGCTTTCTTT.

In its sample, this clonotype was seen many times. The chain recombines TRBV10-3 with TRBJ2-2, with 10 bases matching TRBD1. Trimming removed 4 bases from V and 2 bases from J; junction bases left unmatched: 4. Per the germline V gene, CDR1 is ENHRY and CDR2 is SYGVKD. The CDR3 length is 16 residues. The CDR3 is CAISGDRGLNTGELFF. Written as DNA, the CDR3 is TGTGCCATCAGTGGGGACAGGGGCCTCAACACCGGGGAGCTGTTTTTT.

The V call is TRBV10-3, the J call TRBJ2-2; D remains unclear. The CDR3 has 13 amino acids. Trimming left V 4 bases short and J 6 bases short, with 9 bases between. Germline V CDR1 and CDR2: ENHRY, SYGVKD. The CDR3 DNA reads TGTGCCATCAGTGGGCTTAACGCCGGGGAGCTGTTTTTT. This codes for CAISGLNAGELFF.

This clonotype was picked up a small number of times. The chain recombines TRBV4-3 with TRBJ2-7, with unresolved D. The CDR3 runs to 13 residues. Germline V gene data show CDR1 as LGHNA and CDR2 as YSLEER. Trimming took 0 bases from V and 1 from J, leaving 4 bases between them. CDR3 in DNA: TGCGCCAGCAGCCAAGACCAGTCCTACGAGCAGTACTTC. This encodes CASSQDQSYEQYF.

This clonotype appeared a few times. The chain is built from TRBV20-1 and TRBJ1-6; unclear D gene. The CDR3 is made up of 13 amino acids. Germline CDR1 reads DFQATT; CDR2 reads SNEGSKA (reference sequence). The CDR3 region is CGYRDGYNSPLHF. CDR3 bases: TGCGGATACAGAGACGGATATAATTCACCCCTCCACTTT.

This chain joins TRBV6-2 or TRBV6-3 and TRBJ2-1; 7 positions agree with TRBD2. Unmatched junction bases numbered 9, after V lost 6 bases and J lost 4 bases. The CDR3 is 15 residues long. Per the germline V gene, CDR1 is MNHEY and CDR2 is SVGEGT. The CDR3 nucleotides are TGTGCCAGCAGCCACGTAGCGGGCCTATACAATGAGCAGTTCTTC. Residues: CASSHVAGLYNEQFF.

There are many counts of this clonotype. The chain links TRBV2 to TRBJ1-1, with D unresolved. The V gene lost 6 bases and the J gene lost 11 bases, with 10 bases spanning the gap. Germline CDR1 and CDR2: SNHLY and FYNNEI. This CDR3 has 10 residues. CDR3: CASRSTEAFF. The CDR3, as DNA: TGTGCCAGCAGGAGCACCGAGGCTTTCTTT.

This clonotype has just a few counts. The chain carries TRBV29-1 and TRBJ2-7; 9 nucleotides line up with TRBD1. Trimming at V came to 4 bases and at J to 5 bases, leaving 6 bases not matched to a gene. CDR3 size: 13 residues. The germline V gene has CDR1 SQVTM and CDR2 ANQGSEA. CDR3 region: CSVVGTGFHEQYF. In nucleotides, the CDR3 is TGCAGCGTTGTGGGGACAGGGTTCCACGAGCAGTACTTC.

This clonotype showed up many times. The chain joins TRBV27 to TRBJ1-5, with D possibly matching TRBD1 (6 bases). The CDR3 length is 16 residues. V was clipped by 5 bases and J by 3 bases, with 17 bases between them. The germline gives CDR1 MNHEY, CDR2 SMNVEV (reference sequence). The CDR3 nucleotides are TGTGCCAGCAGTCTAACCCTCACAGGGCCCAATCAGCCCCAGCATTTT. Protein: CASSLTLTGPNQPQHF.

This clonotype showed up many times. This rearrangement joins TRBV29-1 to TRBJ1-5; no clear D gene. CDR1 SQVTM and CDR2 ANQGSEA come from the germline V gene. The CDR3 spans 14 residues. V was clipped by 6 bases and J by 0 bases, with 12 bases between them. This chain's CDR3 is CSVPRPYSNQPQHF. The CDR3 DNA is TGCAGCGTCCCGCGGCCGTATAGCAATCAGCCCCAGCATTTT. The whole variable domain, remainder taken from reference TRBV29-1 and TRBJ1-5, is SAVISQKPSRDICQRGTSLTIQCQVDSQVTMMFWYRQQPGQSLTLIATANQGSEATYESGFVIDKFPISRPNLTFSTLTVSNMSPEDSSIYLCSVPRPYSNQPQHFGDGTRLSIL.

This clonotype was picked up a small number of times. In DNA, the CDR3 is TGCAGTGCTAGTAACGGTCCGAGGGATGGGGCCGGGGAGCTGTTTTTT. Its translation: CSASNGPRDGAGELFF. This chain connects TRBV20-1 to TRBJ2-2; maybe TRBD2 (5 bases). Germline V gene data show CDR1 as DFQATT and CDR2 as SNEGSKA (reference sequence). Deletions cut 3 bases from V and 6 bases from J, with 20 bases between. This CDR3 is 16 amino acids long.

This clonotype was seen more than once but under ten times. The gene calls are TRBV4-2 and TRBJ2-5; D perhaps matches TRBD1 (5 bases). This CDR3 spans 13 amino acids. CDR1 LGHNA and CDR2 YNFKEQ come from the germline V gene. Trimming pared 6 bases from V and 1 base from J, leaving 9 bases between. CDR3 in DNA: TGTGCCAGCAGGGGGCCACCCCAAGAGACCCAGTACTTC. Protein sequence: CASRGPPQETQYF.

The chain recombines TRBV20-1 with TRBJ1-1, with D tentatively TRBD1 (5 bases). The CDR3 extends over 13 amino acids. Trimming removed 6 bases at V and 4 bases at J, with 15 bases between. Germline V CDR1 and CDR2: DFQATT, SNEGSKA (reference sequence). The DNA for the CDR3 is TGCAGTGCCCGCGGCAGGGTGGTCACTGAAGCTTTCTTT. Translating it yields CSARGRVVTEAFF.

This clonotype has a count of ten or more. V and J are TRBV29-1 and TRBJ1-1; no clear D. This CDR3 spans 15 amino acids. Germline lookup yields CDR1 SQVTM and CDR2 ANQGSEA. Trimming removed 0 bases from V and 5 bases from J, with 16 bases in between. The CDR3 DNA follows: TGCAGCGTTGAAGAGGGTCGACCGGGCGGGACTGAAGCTTTCTTT. The encoded protein is CSVEEGRPGGTEAFF.

The chain combines TRBV24-1 with TRBJ1-1; D not certain. This CDR3 has 14 amino acids. In germline, CDR1 is KGHDR, CDR2 SFDVKD. The V end was cut by 5 bases, the J end by 4 bases, with 13 bases between. The CDR3 DNA reads TGTGCCACCAGTGCTAAGGGCGGGATCACTGAAGCTTTCTTT. Residues: CATSAKGGITEAFF.

V is TRBV6-2 or TRBV6-3 and J is TRBJ1-4; TRBD1 aligns across 7 bases. Trimming took 1 base from V and 1 from J; bases not matched to a gene: 12. Per germline, CDR1 MNHEY and CDR2 SVGEGT. The CDR3 sequence is 19 residues long. The CDR3 spells CASSYFPTGRYGTNEKLFF. CDR3 sequence (DNA): TGTGCCAGCAGTTACTTTCCGACAGGGCGATATGGAACTAATGAAAAACTGTTTTTT.

This clonotype was seen more than once but under ten times. For the CDR3, the DNA is TGTGCTAGTGGTCACCCTCGGGGAGAGACCCAGTACTTC. Translated, it gives CASGHPRGETQYF. The V gene is TRBV12-5, the J gene TRBJ2-5; D might be TRBD2 (5 bases). This CDR3 region has 13 residues. Between the trimmed V and J ends, which lost 5 bases and 4 bases, there was a span of 11 bases. Germline assignment: CDR1 LGHNT and CDR2 FRNRAP.

The CDR3 loop reads CASSYSWVGEKLFF. In DNA form, the CDR3 reads TGTGCCAGCAGTTACTCGTGGGTCGGCGAAAAACTGTTTTTT. V and J are TRBV6-6 and TRBJ1-4; D ambiguous. Germline values: CDR1 MNHNY, CDR2 SVGAGI (reference sequence). V lost 0 bases, J lost 8 bases, and 10 bases lay in between. The CDR3 extends over 14 amino acids.

The table lists this clonotype with many counts. The chain carries TRBV9 and TRBJ2-6, with unresolved D. This CDR3 contains 15 residues. CDR1 is SGDLS, CDR2 YYNGEE, per germline. V lost 0 bases, J lost 0 bases, and 4 bases lay in between. CDR3 bases: TGTGCCAGCAGCGTAGCTGGCTCTGGGGCCAACGTCCTGACTTTC. Amino acid sequence: CASSVAGSGANVLTF.

There are a few counts of this clonotype. The V and J genes are TRBV16 and TRBJ1-4; perhaps TRBD1 as D (5 bases). The V end was cut by 7 bases, the J end by 5 bases, with 11 bases between. The CDR3 is 13 residues long. Germline V lookup: CDR1 KGHSY, CDR2 FQNENV. The CDR3 here is CASTDSWNEKLFF. The CDR3 DNA reads as TGTGCCAGCACCGACAGCTGGAATGAAAAACTGTTTTTT.

The CDR3 bases are TGCGCCAGCAGCCAAGATGACTACAATGAGCAGTTCTTC. Encoded protein: CASSQDDYNEQFF. V and J are TRBV4-3 and TRBJ2-1; D remains ambiguous. The CDR3 contains 13 residues. Germline CDR1 and CDR2: LGHNA and YSLEER. Trimming removed 0 bases from V and 3 bases from J, with 3 bases in between.

This clonotype was picked up a small number of times. The rearrangement uses TRBV28 and TRBJ1-3; TRBD1 is a possible D gene (6 bases). Germline CDR1 MDHEN, CDR2 SYDVKM. V lost 6 bases, J lost 0 bases, and 12 bases lay in between. CDR3 length equals 15 residues. As DNA, the CDR3 is TGTGCCAGCAGACCAGACAGGAGCTCTGGAAACACCATATATTTT. Residues: CASRPDRSSGNTIYF.

This clonotype was observed many times. This chain connects TRBV27 to TRBJ2-1; D gene uncertain. The V end was cut by 10 bases, the J end by 0 bases, with 13 bases between. The CDR3 length is 14 residues. The germline CDR1 and CDR2 sequences are MNHEY and SMNVEV (reference sequence). The DNA of the CDR3 is TGTGCCACCGGAGTGATGGGCTCCTACAATGAGCAGTTCTTC. It specifies CATGVMGSYNEQFF.

This clonotype has only a few counts. The chain joins TRBV27 to TRBJ2-7, with 9 bases fitting TRBD1. The CDR3 covers 14 residues. Germline V gene data show CDR1 as MNHEY and CDR2 as SMNVEV (reference sequence). V shed 3 bases and J 5 bases; nucleotides not matched to a gene: 5. The chain's CDR3 is CASSFGTGNNEQYF. CDR3 DNA: TGTGCCAGCAGTTTTGGGACAGGGAACAACGAGCAGTACTTC.

The chain carries TRBV13 and TRBJ2-2; D unclear. The CDR3 totals 12 residues. The V end lost 1 base, the J end lost 6 bases, and 3 bases lay between the germline ends. Per the germline V gene, CDR1 is PRHDT and CDR2 is FYEKMQ (reference sequence). The CDR3, as DNA: TGTGCCAGCAGCTTAGTTTCCGGGGAGCTGTTTTTT. Translating gives CASSLVSGELFF. Supplemented by reference TRBV13 and TRBJ2-2, the full variable domain reads AAGVIQSPRHLIKEKRETATLKCYPIPRHDTVYWYQQGPGQDPQFLISFYEKMQSDKGSIPDRFSAQQFSDYHSELNMSSLELGDSALYFCASSLVSGELFFGEGSRLTVL.

This clonotype was seen a few times. V is TRBV12-3 or TRBV12-4 and J is TRBJ1-5, with TRBD1 matching 8 bases. This CDR3 spans 15 amino acids. The junction had 5 bases not matched to a gene; V was cut back by 2 bases and J by 5 bases. CDR3 loop: CASSLTAGGHQPQHF. The CDR3, as DNA: TGTGCCAGCAGTTTAACGGCAGGGGGCCATCAGCCCCAGCATTTT.

V usage is TRBV6-6 and J usage is TRBJ2-4; 7 bases align to TRBD1. Germline V lookup: CDR1 MNHNY, CDR2 SVGAGI (reference sequence). With 0 bases clipped from V and 0 bases from J, the junction kept 8 bases outside the gene matches. The CDR3 spans 18 residues. CDR3 nucleotide sequence: TGTGCCAGCAGTTACTCGCAGGGGGAAGGAGTAGCCAAAAACATTCAGTACTTC. Translation gives CASSYSQGEGVAKNIQYF.

This clonotype has a handful of counts. This rearrangement joins TRBV19 to TRBJ2-2; no clear D gene. Germline V gene lookup returns CDR1 LNHDA and CDR2 SQIVND (reference sequence). This CDR3 has 11 amino acids. V dropped 7 bases and J dropped 4 bases, with 4 bases sitting between them. CDR3 residues: CASTGTGELFF. The CDR3 nucleotides are TGTGCCAGTACGGGCACCGGGGAGCTGTTTTTT.

This clonotype was recorded many times. The J gene is TRBJ2-7, the V gene TRBV4-3; a weak D match, TRBD2 (6 bases). The V gene lost 8 bases and the J gene lost 0 bases, with 17 bases spanning the gap. From germline, CDR1 is LGHNA and CDR2 YSLEER. There are 15 residues in the CDR3. CDR3 loop: CASAGSFGGSYEQYF. In DNA, the CDR3 is TGCGCCAGCGCGGGGAGTTTTGGGGGCTCCTACGAGCAGTACTTC.